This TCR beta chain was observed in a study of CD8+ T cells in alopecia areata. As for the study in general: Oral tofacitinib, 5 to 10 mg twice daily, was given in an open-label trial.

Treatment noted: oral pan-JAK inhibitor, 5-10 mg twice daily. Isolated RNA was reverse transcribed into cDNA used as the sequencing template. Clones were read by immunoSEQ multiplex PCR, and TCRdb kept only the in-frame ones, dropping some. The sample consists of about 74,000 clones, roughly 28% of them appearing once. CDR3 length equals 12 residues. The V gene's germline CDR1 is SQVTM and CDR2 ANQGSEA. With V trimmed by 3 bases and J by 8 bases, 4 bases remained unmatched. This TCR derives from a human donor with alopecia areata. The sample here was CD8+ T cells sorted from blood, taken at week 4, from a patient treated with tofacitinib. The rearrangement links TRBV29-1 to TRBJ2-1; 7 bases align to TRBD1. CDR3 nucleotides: TGCAGCGTTGACCGGGACAGCGATGAGCAGTTCTTC. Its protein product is CSVDRDSDEQFF.